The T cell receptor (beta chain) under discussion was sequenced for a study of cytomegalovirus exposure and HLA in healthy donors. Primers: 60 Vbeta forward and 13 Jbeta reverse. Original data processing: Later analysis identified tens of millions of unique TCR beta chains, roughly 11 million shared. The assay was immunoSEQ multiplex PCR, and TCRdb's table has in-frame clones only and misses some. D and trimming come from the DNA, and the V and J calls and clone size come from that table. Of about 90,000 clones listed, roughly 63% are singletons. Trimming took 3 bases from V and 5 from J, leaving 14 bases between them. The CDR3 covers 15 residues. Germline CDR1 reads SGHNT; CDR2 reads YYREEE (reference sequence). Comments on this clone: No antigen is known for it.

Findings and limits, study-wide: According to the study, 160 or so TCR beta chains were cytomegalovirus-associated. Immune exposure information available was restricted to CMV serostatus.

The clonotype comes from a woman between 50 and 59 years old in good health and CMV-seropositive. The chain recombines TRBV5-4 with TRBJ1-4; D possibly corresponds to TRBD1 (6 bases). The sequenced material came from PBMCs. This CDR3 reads CASSSGGEGNEKLFF. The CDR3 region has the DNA TGTGCCAGCAGCTCGGGGGGCGAGGGGAATGAAAAACTGTTTTTT.